This TCR beta chain comes out of a study of OX40 agonist ivuxolimab in advanced cancers. Background on the study: Patients received ivuxolimab, an intravenous treatment, every 2 weeks at 0.01 to 10 mg/kg.

Findings of the study overall: More expanded clones were seen, on average, in CD8+ T cells than in CD4+.

A remark on this clone: Its antigen is still unknown.

Sequencing used immunoSEQ multiplex PCR; TCRdb keeps in-frame clones, though not all of them. The sample lists 90,000 or so clones, about 90% occurring once. Germline CDR1 reads SGHRS; CDR2 reads YFSETQ. There are 14 residues in the CDR3. Trimming shortened V by 0 bases and J by 1 base, and 7 bases separated the two germline ends. The sequence was obtained from an adult with an advanced solid tumor such as melanoma, head and neck, liver or kidney cancer. The sequencing here drew on CD4+ or CD8+ T cells sorted from blood, taken in a trial of the OX40 agonist ivuxolimab. This chain uses TRBV5-1 with TRBJ2-5; the D is unclear. The CDR3 loop reads CASSLELAQETQYF. The DNA for the CDR3 is TGCGCCAGCAGCTTGGAGTTGGCCCAAGAGACCCAGTACTTC.